Below are 21 T cell receptor beta chains sequenced from a single sample in a study of cytomegalovirus exposure and HLA in healthy donors. PCR used 60 Vbeta primers and 13 Jbeta primers. Sequenced by immunoSEQ multiplex PCR; TCRdb stores in-frame clones only, minus some. The data show fewer than 250,000 clones, around 75% seen once. The sequenced sample consisted of PBMCs. The receptors were gathered from a woman in her 50s in good health and CMV-seronegative.

The chain employs TRBV4-3 and TRBJ2-3, with 10 bases matching TRBD2. Germline CDR1 and CDR2: LGHNA and YSLEER. The CDR3 runs to 16 residues. V was pared by 0 bases and J by 4 bases, with 4 bases of the junction left unmatched. The CDR3 region is CASSQEASGGPDTQYF. CDR3 bases: TGCGCCAGCAGCCAAGAGGCTAGCGGGGGCCCAGATACGCAGTATTTT.

The chain has TRBV27 and TRBJ2-1; TRBD1 is a possible D gene (6 bases). CDR1 is MNHEY and CDR2 is SMNVEV in the germline V gene (reference sequence). This CDR3 has 13 amino acids. Trimming pared 3 bases from V and 9 bases from J, leaving 12 bases between. CDR3 amino acids: CASSFRGQGEQFF. The CDR3 DNA follows: TGTGCCAGCAGTTTCAGGGGTCAGGGTGAGCAGTTCTTC.

This sequence joins TRBV6-6 and TRBJ2-5, with 12 bases fitting TRBD2. Germline V gives CDR1 MNHNY, CDR2 SVGAGI (reference sequence). The trim removed 5 bases at V and 2 bases at J, leaving 3 bases unmatched. The CDR3 covers 15 residues. The DNA for the CDR3 is TGTGCCAGCAGTGTACTAGCGGGAGGACAAGAGACCCAGTACTTC. Amino acid sequence: CASSVLAGGQETQYF.

This clone was picked up a small number of times. As DNA, the CDR3 is TGTGCCAGCAGTTACTCCCAGGGGGGTTCACCCCTCCACTTT. This translates into CASSYSQGGSPLHF. This sequence joins TRBV6-6 and TRBJ1-6, with TRBD1 matching over 7 bases. V shed 0 bases and J 9 bases; nucleotides not matched to a gene: 2. CDR3 length: 14 residues. Germline loops: CDR1 MNHNY, CDR2 SVGAGI (reference sequence).

CDR3 coding DNA: TGTGCCAGCGAACTGGTGAACACTGAAGCTTTCTTT. This codes for CASELVNTEAFF. The chain carries TRBV6-6 and TRBJ1-1, with D hard to call. CDR1 and CDR2 from the germline V gene are MNHNY and SVGAGI (reference sequence). Trimming removed 8 bases at V and 0 bases at J, with 7 bases between. The CDR3 runs 12 residues.

The chain employs TRBV13 and TRBJ2-5, with 16 bases that match TRBD2. The CDR3 runs to 20 residues. Looked up from germline, CDR1 is PRHDT and CDR2 is FYEKMQ (reference sequence). With 3 bases clipped from V and 2 bases from J, the junction kept 12 bases outside the gene matches. CDR3 sequence: CASSLFRAGTSGGAQETQYF. CDR3 DNA sequence: TGTGCCAGCAGCTTGTTTAGGGCTGGGACTAGCGGGGGGGCACAAGAGACCCAGTACTTC.

The chain joins TRBV7-3 to TRBJ1-2; possibly TRBD1 for D (6 bases). The V gene lost 1 base and the J gene lost 2 bases, with 11 bases spanning the gap. Germline CDR1 and CDR2: SGHTA and FQGTGA. The CDR3 totals 15 residues. For the CDR3, the DNA is TGTGCCAGCAGCTTAAAAGGGGGACAAAACTATGGCTACACCTTC. Residues: CASSLKGGQNYGYTF.

The chain links TRBV11-2 to TRBJ1-1; D may be TRBD1 (5 bases). CDR1 is SGHAT, CDR2 FQNNGV, per germline. This CDR3 has 15 residues. Deletions cut 4 bases from V and 0 bases from J, with 12 bases between. This CDR3 is CASSWGRHVNTEAFF. The DNA for the CDR3 is TGTGCCAGCAGCTGGGGCAGGCATGTGAACACTGAAGCTTTCTTT. The full variable domain, with the rest looked up from reference TRBV11-2 and TRBJ1-1, is EAGVAQSPRYKIIEKRQSVAFWCNPISGHATLYWYQQILGQGPKLLIQFQNNGVVDDSQLPKDRFSAERLKGVDSTLKIQPAKLEDSAVYLCASSWGRHVNTEAFFGQGTRLTVV.

This clone was recorded a few times. The chain combines TRBV2 with TRBJ2-7, with TRBD1 matching over 7 bases. V lost 1 base and J lost 3; bases outside the gene matches: 3. From germline, CDR1 is SNHLY and CDR2 FYNNEI. This CDR3 has 14 amino acids. In DNA form, the CDR3 reads TGTGCCAGCAGTGAAGGACAGGGCCGCTACGAGCAGTACTTC. Amino acid sequence: CASSEGQGRYEQYF.

The chain recombines TRBV4-1 with TRBJ1-4; 10 bases are shared with TRBD1. The CDR3 is 15 amino acids. The germline V gene encodes CDR1 MGHRA and CDR2 YSYEKL. J was trimmed by 8 bases and V by 0 bases; bases with no gene match: 3. The CDR3, as DNA: TGCGCCAGCAGCCAAGAGTGGGACAGGGGAGAAAAACTGTTTTTT. Translation gives CASSQEWDRGEKLFF.

In this sample, this clone turned up a few times. This chain links TRBV6-5 with TRBJ1-2; 8 bases align to TRBD1. Germline V gene lookup returns CDR1 MNHEY and CDR2 SVGAGI. This CDR3 region has 13 residues. The junction had 2 bases not matched to a gene; V was cut back by 0 bases and J by 8 bases. Written as DNA, the CDR3 is TGTGCCAGCAGTTACTCGTCAGGGGGCGGCTACACCTTC. This gives the protein CASSYSSGGGYTF.

The chain links TRBV7-9 to TRBJ2-5; 8 bases are a match to TRBD1. After removal of 2 bases from V and 5 bases from J, the junction contained 13 bases not matched to a gene. This CDR3 has 17 residues. Germline CDR1 and CDR2: SEHNR and FQNEAQ (reference sequence). The CDR3 loop is CASSLPKKGQAPETQYF. CDR3 nucleotides: TGTGCCAGCAGCTTACCAAAGAAGGGACAGGCCCCGGAGACCCAGTACTTC.

The chain uses TRBV9 and TRBJ2-6; TRBD2 aligns across 12 bases. The length of the CDR3 is 20 residues. J was trimmed by 4 bases and V by 4 bases; bases with no gene match: 15. Germline CDR1 is SGDLS and CDR2 is YYNGEE. Written as DNA, the CDR3 is TGTGCCAGCAGCCGCGGCGGGGCTAGCGGGGGGGCGGGAGGGGCCAACGTCCTGACTTTC. Translation: CASSRGGASGGAGGANVLTF.

This rearrangement joins TRBV4-3 to TRBJ2-7; TRBD2 matches at 7 bases. The CDR3 is 14 amino acids. Per germline, CDR1 LGHNA and CDR2 YSLEER. The trim removed 1 base at V and 3 bases at J, leaving 3 bases unmatched. The CDR3 loop is CASSQAASGYEQYF. For the CDR3, the DNA is TGCGCCAGCAGCCAAGCGGCTAGCGGCTACGAGCAGTACTTC.

The V and J genes are TRBV7-2 and TRBJ2-3; TRBD2 aligns across 11 bases. Germline V gives CDR1 SGHTA, CDR2 FQGNSA. The CDR3 runs to 16 residues. V gave up 1 base and J gave up 6 bases; unmatched junction bases: 6. As DNA, the CDR3 is TGTGCCAGCAGCTTAGGGCTAGCGGGAGGTGAGGATACGCAGTATTTT. It codes for CASSLGLAGGEDTQYF.

The rearrangement links TRBV7-2 to TRBJ2-7, with 9 positions matching TRBD2. The germline V gene has CDR1 SGHTA and CDR2 FQGNSA. V lost 5 bases to trimming and J lost 6 bases; unmatched junction nucleotides: 8. The CDR3 spans 14 residues. CDR3 sequence reads: CASSISSGTGEQYF. In nucleotides, the CDR3 is TGTGCCAGCAGCATATCTAGCGGGACGGGCGAGCAGTACTTC.

V is TRBV5-1 and J is TRBJ1-1, with a tentative D call TRBD1 (5 bases). Per germline, CDR1 SGHRS and CDR2 YFSETQ. CDR3 length: 14 amino acids. Trimming cost V 5 bases and J 4 bases, with 15 bases left between them. The CDR3 sequence is CASRALGGVTEAFF. CDR3 nucleotides: TGCGCCAGCAGAGCTCTGGGGGGGGTCACTGAAGCTTTCTTT.

The V call is TRBV6-5, the J call TRBJ2-1, with 7 bases lining up with TRBD1. The CDR3 loop spans 13 amino acids. V shed 6 bases, J shed 4 bases, and the junction held 3 bases outside the gene matches. CDR1 MNHEY and CDR2 SVGAGI come from the germline V gene. The CDR3 DNA reads TGTGCCAGCAGCCCGGGACAGTACAATGAGCAGTTCTTC. Translation: CASSPGQYNEQFF.

The chain couples TRBV9 to TRBJ2-7; 8 positions match TRBD1. V lost 0 bases to trimming and J lost 2 bases; unmatched junction nucleotides: 4. This CDR3 is built from 15 residues. CDR1 is SGDLS and CDR2 is YYNGEE in the germline V gene. The CDR3 DNA reads TGTGCCAGCAGCGTAGCGGGGACAGGAGCCTACGAGCAGTACTTC. As protein: CASSVAGTGAYEQYF.

This clone was found once. The V and J genes are TRBV29-1 and TRBJ2-5; a weak D match, TRBD1 (5 bases). The closer fit of TRBJ2-7 to the DNA end suggests the J call may be wrong. The CDR3 has 13 residues. Germline CDR1 and CDR2: SQVTM and ANQGSEA. The CDR3 bases are TGCAGCGTTGAATTCCCTAGGGGCTACGAGCAGTACTTC. It codes for CSVEFPRGYEQYF.

The rearrangement links TRBV5-1 to TRBJ1-4; weak D call: TRBD1 (5 bases). The CDR3 runs to 15 residues. Germline values: CDR1 SGHRS, CDR2 YFSETQ. The ends were cut back, 4 bases at V and 8 bases at J, with 18 bases in the middle. The CDR3 region is CASSPQGLVREKLFF. Here the CDR3 DNA reads TGCGCCAGCAGCCCCCAGGGATTGGTTCGGGAAAAACTGTTTTTT.